The source of this TCR beta chain is a study of T-cell memory formation after mild COVID-19. Overall study findings and caveats: Some SARS-CoV-2-responding clones were already detected in memory before infection.

The germline V and J ends were trimmed by 5 bases and 11 bases, with 16 bases remaining between them. From germline, CDR1 is SGHKS and CDR2 YYEKEE (reference sequence). This CDR3 is built from 12 residues. TCRdb re-derived calls from the 5' RACE reads in MiXCR, one entry per CDR3 protein. This sample has under 150,000 distinct CDR3 sequences, with 16% found just once. This clonotype showed up just a few times. What it binds is not known. Sample: PBMCs or a T cell subset sorted from them (not recorded which). This chain links TRBV5-5 with TRBJ1-1; the D gene is possibly TRBD1 (6 bases). This sequence originates from an adult woman who had mild COVID-19 (a few samples of this study predate the infection). Cell type and time point are not known. The CDR3 DNA is TGTGCCAGCAGGTCTAGGGGGGCTGGGGCTTTCTTT. Its translation: CASRSRGAGAFF.